A single sample gave rise to the 19 T cell receptor beta chains below, sequenced in a study of T cells in Graves' hyperthyroidism and ophthalmopathy. There were TCR beta CDR3 regions amplified from RNA transcripts. TCR CDR3 regions were first amplified by RT-PCR with HTBI primers. TCRdb independently ran MiXCR on the multiplex PCR reads; one entry per CDR3 protein. The top ten clones hold 4% to 5.5% of a sample with approximately 610,000 distinct CDR3 sequences, over 12% of them seen once. Sequencing used blood. The receptors derive from a middle-aged woman with Graves' ophthalmopathy.

This chain uses TRBV6-1 with TRBJ2-7; D is unresolved. The CDR3 loop spans 15 amino acids. V lost 1 base, J lost 4 bases, and 14 bases lay in between. Germline V gives CDR1 MNHNS, CDR2 SASEGT. CDR3 sequence: CASSEETGSHYEQYF. CDR3 nucleotide sequence: TGTGCCAGCAGTGAAGAAACGGGTTCGCATTACGAGCAGTACTTC.

This clonotype appeared many times. The chain uses TRBV25-1 and TRBJ2-7; D could derive from TRBD1 or TRBD2 (5 bases each). From germline, CDR1 is MGHDK and CDR2 SYGVNS. Trimming removed 1 base from V and 1 base from J, with 11 bases in between. The CDR3 consists of 15 residues. The CDR3 spells CASSEWSGPSYEQYF. Here the CDR3 DNA reads TGTGCCAGCAGTGAATGGTCGGGGCCATCCTACGAGCAGTACTTC.

In its sample, this clonotype was seen many times. The rearrangement uses TRBV2 and TRBJ1-3; D is undetermined. CDR1 SNHLY and CDR2 FYNNEI come from the germline V gene. V was pared by 6 bases and J by 4 bases, with 10 bases between. The CDR3 length is 13 residues. CDR3 coding DNA: TGTGCCAGCAGCTCCGACCGCGGAAACACCATATATTTT. Residues: CASSSDRGNTIYF.

This clonotype has ten or more counts. The chain joins TRBV20-1 to TRBJ2-4; D remains ambiguous. V was cut by 5 bases and J by 2 bases, with 10 bases left in between. CDR3 length: 13 amino acids. CDR1 is DFQATT, CDR2 SNEGSKA, per germline (reference sequence). The CDR3: CSASQVSKNIQYF. The CDR3 DNA is TGCAGTGCTTCCCAAGTGTCCAAAAACATTCAGTACTTC.

This clonotype was observed many times. This sequence joins TRBV4-1 and TRBJ1-6, with D possibly TRBD1 on 5 matching bases. CDR1 and CDR2 (germline): MGHRA, YSYEKL. This CDR3 is built from 13 residues. V lost 8 bases, J lost 7 bases, and 12 bases lay in between. CDR3 bases: TGCGCCAGCCGGGGGGATGGCAATTCACCCCTCCACTTT. Its translation is CASRGDGNSPLHF.

This clonotype was counted many times. The V and J genes are TRBV15 and TRBJ1-2, with 8 bases identical to TRBD1. CDR1 LNHNV and CDR2 YYDKDF come from the germline V gene (reference sequence). The CDR3 covers 14 residues. The trim removed 5 bases at V and 5 bases at J, leaving 7 bases unmatched. The CDR3 sequence: CATSPGQGPYGYTF. The CDR3 DNA follows: TGTGCCACCAGCCCCGGACAGGGACCTTATGGCTACACCTTC.

This chain connects TRBV6-1 to TRBJ1-1; maybe TRBD1 (5 bases). The CDR3 is 16 amino acids. CDR1 and CDR2 from the germline V gene are MNHNS and SASEGT. V was shortened by 1 base and J by 0 bases, with 12 bases between the two germline ends. In nucleotides, the CDR3 is TGTGCCAGCAGTGAAGTTTTAGGGGAGCTGAACACTGAAGCTTTCTTT. Translating gives CASSEVLGELNTEAFF.

This clonotype was seen repeatedly, ten times or more. This chain's CDR3 is CASTPGQGHGYGYTF. The CDR3 DNA follows: TGCGCCAGCACCCCGGGACAGGGCCACGGCTATGGCTACACCTTC. J is TRBJ1-2 and V is TRBV5-1, with 9 positions matching TRBD1. Trimming removed 6 bases from V and 4 bases from J; junction bases left unmatched: 10. Per the germline V gene, CDR1 is SGHRS and CDR2 is YFSETQ. CDR3 size: 15 residues.

This clonotype came up many times. This clone may be a read error of a much larger clone one base away. V gene TRBV6-1 combines with J gene TRBJ2-2; perhaps TRBD2 as D (5 bases). Germline assignment: CDR1 MNHNS and CDR2 SASEGT. CDR3 length equals 15 residues. The CDR3: CASSEFTPGTGEPFF. The CDR3 nucleotides are TGTGCCAGCAGTGAATTCACCCCGGGTACCGGGGAGCCGTTTTTT.

This clonotype showed up many times. This chain joins TRBV7-6 and TRBJ2-5; D may correspond to TRBD1 or TRBD2 (6 bases each). Germline V gives CDR1 SGHVS, CDR2 FNYEAQ. Trimming took off 5 bases at V and 1 base at J, with 17 bases between the two ends. CDR3 length equals 16 residues. The CDR3 is CASSQRGVLSQETQYF. The CDR3 coding sequence is TGTGCCAGCAGCCAGAGGGGGGTACTCAGCCAAGAGACCCAGTACTTC.

This clonotype was seen repeatedly, ten times or more. The chain employs TRBV6-5 and TRBJ2-7; possibly TRBD1 or TRBD2 for D (5 bases each). The CDR3 runs to 14 residues. Deletions cut 1 base from V and 5 bases from J, with 12 bases between. Germline V gene sequence: CDR1 MNHEY, CDR2 SVGAGI. The CDR3 coding sequence is TGTGCCAGCAGTTACTTGTACGGGACGAACGAGCAGTACTTC. It encodes CASSYLYGTNEQYF.

This clonotype was recorded at least ten times. V is TRBV20-1 and J is TRBJ1-2; 10 bases agree with TRBD1. The CDR3 is 14 residues long. Germline assignment: CDR1 DFQATT and CDR2 SNEGSKA (reference sequence). The ends lost 5 bases at V and 7 bases at J; junction bases unmatched: 10. CDR3 DNA sequence: TGCAGTGCTTCTCGGGACAGGGGAGACGGTGGCTACACCTTC. Translation gives CSASRDRGDGGYTF.

This clonotype has ten or more counts. This chain uses TRBV7-6 with TRBJ2-2; no definite D call. CDR1 and CDR2 from the germline V gene are SGHVS and FNYEAQ. V shed 1 base and J shed 5 bases, with 8 bases lying between them. The CDR3 covers 14 residues. CDR3 in amino acids: CASSLGSRTGELFF. In DNA form, the CDR3 reads TGTGCCAGCAGCTTAGGGTCCCGGACCGGGGAGCTGTTTTTT.

This clonotype was seen many times. The chain uses TRBV6-1 and TRBJ2-5; no clear D gene. CDR1 is MNHNS, CDR2 SASEGT, per germline. V lost 2 bases, J lost 1 base, and 5 bases lay in between. CDR3 size: 13 residues. The chain's CDR3 is CASSERSQETQYF. The DNA for the CDR3 is TGTGCCAGCAGTGAAAGGTCCCAAGAGACCCAGTACTTC.

This rearrangement joins TRBV28 to TRBJ1-1; maybe TRBD1 (6 bases). V was trimmed by 6 bases and J by 3 bases, leaving 11 bases between them. The germline V gene encodes CDR1 MDHEN and CDR2 SYDVKM. This CDR3 spans 13 amino acids. In DNA form, the CDR3 reads TGTGCCAGCAGGCCACAGGGTTACACTGAAGCTTTCTTT. Translation gives CASRPQGYTEAFF.

This clonotype was recorded at least ten times. The chain couples TRBV27 to TRBJ1-1; TRBD1 matches at 10 bases. The CDR3 is made up of 16 amino acids. Trimming removed 5 bases from V and 1 base from J; junction bases left unmatched: 7. Germline CDR1 reads MNHEY; CDR2 reads SMNVEV (reference sequence). The CDR3, as DNA: TGTGCCAGCAGTCAATGGACAGGGGGATCGAACACTGAAGCTTTCTTT. Protein product: CASSQWTGGSNTEAFF.

The chain couples TRBV7-9 to TRBJ1-1, with 10 bases matching TRBD1. The length of the CDR3 is 15 residues. After removal of 4 bases from V and 1 base from J, the junction contained 3 bases not matched to a gene. The germline V gene has CDR1 SEHNR and CDR2 FQNEAQ (reference sequence). CDR3 in amino acids: CASSSRQGANTEAFF. CDR3 in DNA: TGTGCCAGCAGCTCCCGACAGGGGGCGAACACTGAAGCTTTCTTT.

This clonotype was counted many times. The J gene is TRBJ2-5, the V gene TRBV12-3 or TRBV12-4; 7 positions match TRBD1. V trimming: 4 bases; J trimming: 2 bases; junction bases outside the gene matches: 4. This CDR3 spans 14 amino acids. CDR3 amino acids: CASSSSQGQETQYF. CDR3 coding DNA: TGTGCCAGCAGTTCCTCACAGGGGCAAGAGACCCAGTACTTC.

In this sample, this clonotype turned up many times. The chain is built from TRBV28 and TRBJ1-2; the match to TRBD1 covers 8 bases. Germline V gene data show CDR1 as MDHEN and CDR2 as SYDVKM. Trimming cost V 1 base and J 3 bases; bases outside gene matches: 10. This CDR3 has 17 residues. The CDR3 region has the DNA TGTGCCAGCAGTTTATTTCTGGCAGGGGGCAAGTACTATGGCTACACCTTC. Its translation is CASSLFLAGGKYYGYTF.